This T cell receptor (beta chain) emerged from a study of cytomegalovirus exposure and HLA in healthy donors. Study-wide background: The Caucasian-associated ancestry cluster contained 75% to 85% of the roughly 400 genotyped donors.

This PCR relied on a set of 60 Vbeta primers and 13 Jbeta primers. Assay: immunoSEQ multiplex PCR; the TCRdb copy retains only in-frame clones and omits some. The data hold 200,000 or so clones, with roughly four fifths observed a single time. General observations from the study: TCR beta chain V- and J-gene trimming was linked, in a later analysis, to a missense variant in DCLRE1C.

To note about this clone: Its matching antigen is unknown.

The sequencing input was PBMCs. The receptor was isolated from a woman aged 45-65 years in good health and CMV-seropositive.

CDR3 in amino acids: CASAIANYGYTF. The CDR3 bases are TGCGCCAGCGCAATAGCTAACTATGGCTACACCTTC. This chain uses TRBV5-1 with TRBJ1-2; D not certain. CDR3 size: 12 residues. In germline, CDR1 is SGHRS, CDR2 YFSETQ. V shed 7 bases and J shed 0 bases, with 7 bases lying between them.